This T cell receptor (beta chain) was identified during a study of cytomegalovirus exposure and HLA in healthy donors. Findings and limits, study-wide: The authors enumerated 180 or so TCR beta chains as linked to cytomegalovirus. It is likely that the observed cluster of highly shared sequence variants was a sequencing artifact.

As concerns this clone: The antigen is not known.

The PCR contained 60 Vbeta and 13 Jbeta primers. Sequenced by immunoSEQ multiplex PCR; TCRdb stores in-frame clones only, minus some. This sample yields around 150,000 clones, of which around three quarters are seen a single time; roughly 2.1% belongs to the top ten. The sequencing sample was made of PBMCs. This clonotype was sampled from a man aged 50 or older in good health and CMV-seropositive.

This CDR3 is CASSLNSGNNQPQHF. The CDR3 DNA reads TGTGCCAGCAGCTTAAACTCAGGGAACAATCAGCCCCAGCATTTT. The chain employs TRBV7-9 and TRBJ1-5, with D tentatively TRBD1 (5 bases). V was pared by 2 bases and J by 3 bases, with 11 bases between. Germline CDR1 is SEHNR and CDR2 is FQNEAQ (reference sequence). The CDR3 is made up of 15 amino acids.